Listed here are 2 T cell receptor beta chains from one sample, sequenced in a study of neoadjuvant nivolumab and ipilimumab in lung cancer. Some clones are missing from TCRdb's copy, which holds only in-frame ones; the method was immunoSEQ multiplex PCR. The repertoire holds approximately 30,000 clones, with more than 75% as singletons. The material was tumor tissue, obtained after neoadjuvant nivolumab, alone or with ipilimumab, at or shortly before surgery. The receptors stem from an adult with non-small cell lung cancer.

The CDR3 region has the DNA TGTGCCAGCAGTCTCCGAGCGGGAGGCAATGAGCAGTTCTTC. Its translation is CASSLRAGGNEQFF. The V call is TRBV27, the J call TRBJ2-1; TRBD2 aligns across 9 bases. V gave up 5 bases and J gave up 6 bases; unmatched junction bases: 5. This CDR3 is built from 14 residues. Germline CDR1 is MNHEY and CDR2 is SMNVEV (reference sequence).

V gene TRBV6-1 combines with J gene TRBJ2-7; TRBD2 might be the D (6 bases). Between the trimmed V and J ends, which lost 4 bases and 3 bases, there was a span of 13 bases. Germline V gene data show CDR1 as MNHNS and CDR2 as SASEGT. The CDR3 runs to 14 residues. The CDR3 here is CASSGLVANYEQYF. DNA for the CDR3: TGTGCCAGCAGTGGACTAGTCGCCAACTACGAGCAGTACTTC.